This T cell receptor beta chain stems from a study of T cell repertoires in cytomegalovirus infection. At the level of the study: Public TCR beta signatures indicated both CMV infection and matching HLA type. General study points: Dominant in the ex vivo response were TCR beta clonotypes restricted by HLA-C and specific for CMV.

CDR3 length: 14 amino acids. Germline V lookup: CDR1 ENHRY, CDR2 SYGVKD. Via MiXCR, TCRdb re-called the reads, giving one row per CDR3 protein. The data show 650,000 to 900,000 distinct CDR3 sequences, with approximately 32% seen just once and around 12% held by the top ten. About this clonotype itself: Its antigen is not known. Relative to the germline gene, one junction end is altered; a read error may explain this.

The source is a human donor in good health (CMV status not recorded). Some clones in this sample may be carry-over from other donors' samples. The gene calls are TRBV10-3 and TRBJ2-3; D gene unclear. The source was cultured CD8+ T cells from PBMCs, collected from culture after CMV antigen stimulation. CDR3 nucleotides: TGTGCCATCAGCAGCTCTTCCCGGGCAGATATGCAGTATTTT. Its translation: CAISSSSRADMQYF.